Presented here are 16 T cell receptor beta chains from one specimen sequenced in a study of T cells in Graves' hyperthyroidism and ophthalmopathy. The TCR beta CDR3 regions underwent amplification using RNA transcripts as the source. Using the HTBI primer set, a first-round RT-PCR was run on the TCR CDR3. Using its own MiXCR run on the multiplex PCR reads, TCRdb lists one record per CDR3 protein. The sample lists about 380,000 distinct CDR3 sequences, roughly 15% occurring once. The sample consisted of blood. All receptors come from a woman in her twenties or thirties with Graves' ophthalmopathy.

In its sample, this clonotype was seen many times. The rearrangement links TRBV20-1 to TRBJ2-3, with TRBD2 matching over 7 bases. The CDR3 extends over 13 amino acids. Germline trimming cut 6 bases from V and 5 bases from J; bases unmatched to any gene: 8. CDR1 is DFQATT and CDR2 is SNEGSKA in the germline V gene (reference sequence). The CDR3 DNA sequence: TGCAGTGCCCTCTCCGGGGGGTTAGATACGCAGTATTTT. Its protein is CSALSGGLDTQYF.

In its sample, this clonotype was seen a few times. V is TRBV6-1 and J is TRBJ1-1; D is possibly TRBD1 (6 bases). The germline CDR1 and CDR2 sequences are MNHNS and SASEGT. V dropped 8 bases and J dropped 6 bases, with 13 bases sitting between them. This CDR3 has 12 residues. The CDR3 bases are TGTGCCAGCTGGGGGCGGGGTGCTGAAGCTTTCTTT. Its translation: CASWGRGAEAFF.

This clonotype came up a few times. The chain combines TRBV12-3 or TRBV12-4 with TRBJ2-5, with D tentatively TRBD2 (5 bases). Trimming removed 0 bases from V and 10 bases from J, with 12 bases in between. CDR3 length: 13 amino acids. The CDR3 protein is CASSLALAVSQYF. In DNA, the CDR3 is TGTGCCAGCAGTTTAGCCCTAGCCGTGAGCCAGTACTTC.

This clonotype was recorded many times. The chain is built from TRBV9 and TRBJ2-7; TRBD2 matches at 7 bases. The CDR3 spans 16 residues. Trimming removed 0 bases from V and 5 bases from J; junction bases left unmatched: 11. In germline, CDR1 is SGDLS, CDR2 YYNGEE. Here the CDR3 reads CASSVGFPFREDEQYF. The CDR3, as DNA: TGTGCCAGCAGCGTAGGGTTCCCCTTCCGGGAGGACGAGCAGTACTTC.

This clonotype was recorded many times. The chain links TRBV30 to TRBJ2-7; TRBD1 might be the D (5 bases). Germline loops: CDR1 GTSNPN, CDR2 SVGIG (reference sequence). This CDR3 comprises 11 residues. V was cut by 5 bases and J by 9 bases, with 14 bases left in between. The CDR3 coding sequence is TGTGCCTGGGGACACCCTGGATGGCAGTACTTC. Encoded protein: CAWGHPGWQYF.

The DNA of the CDR3 is TGTGCCAGCAGCCCGGGGGGAGCTAATTCACCCCTCCACTTT. It specifies CASSPGGANSPLHF. The V gene is TRBV9, the J gene TRBJ1-6; the D gene is possibly TRBD1 (5 bases). The CDR3 runs 14 residues. Germline V gene lookup returns CDR1 SGDLS and CDR2 YYNGEE. The V gene lost 4 bases and the J gene lost 6 bases, with 11 bases spanning the gap.

This clonotype has ten or more counts. CDR3 sequence: CASSPGGNYGYTF. As DNA, the CDR3 is TGTGCCAGCTCACCAGGGGGGAACTATGGCTACACCTTC. The chain joins TRBV18 to TRBJ1-2; possibly TRBD1 for D (5 bases). The germline V gene has CDR1 KGHSH and CDR2 LQKENI. V lost 2 bases to trimming and J lost 2 bases, with 6 bases between them. CDR3 length equals 13 residues.

This clonotype was seen many times. The chain couples TRBV6-2 or TRBV6-3 to TRBJ2-7; perhaps TRBD1 as D (6 bases). Trimming shortened V by 6 bases and J by 3 bases, and 12 bases separated the two germline ends. CDR1 MNHEY and CDR2 SVGEGT come from the germline V gene. This CDR3 spans 13 amino acids. CDR3 region: CASRPPTGYEQYF. Here the CDR3 DNA reads TGTGCCAGCAGACCCCCGACAGGCTACGAGCAGTACTTC.

This clonotype was seen at least ten times. The rearrangement links TRBV20-1 to TRBJ1-3; no definite D call. Germline-derived CDR1 and CDR2 are DFQATT and SNEGSKA (reference sequence). This CDR3 is built from 11 residues. V lost 5 bases to trimming and J lost 2 bases, with 4 bases between them. CDR3 coding DNA: TGCAGTGCTGGGACTGGAAACACCATATATTTT. Encoded protein: CSAGTGNTIYF.

The table lists this clonotype with many counts. This chain uses TRBV20-1 with TRBJ2-7, with a tentative D call TRBD1 (6 bases). The V gene lost 3 bases and the J gene lost 0 bases, with 18 bases spanning the gap. From germline, CDR1 is DFQATT and CDR2 SNEGSKA (reference sequence). This CDR3 is 16 amino acids long. The CDR3 reads CSARGTLQASSYEQYF. In DNA form, the CDR3 reads TGCAGTGCTAGGGGGACATTACAGGCGAGCTCCTACGAGCAGTACTTC.

This clonotype was counted at least ten times. The chain uses TRBV27 and TRBJ2-1; perhaps TRBD2 as D (5 bases). Per germline, CDR1 MNHEY and CDR2 SMNVEV (reference sequence). The CDR3 sequence is 11 residues long. Trimming cost V 5 bases and J 7 bases, with 6 bases left between them. The CDR3 sequence is CASSRRNEQFF. The CDR3 bases are TGTGCCAGCAGTCGGAGGAATGAGCAGTTCTTC.

This clonotype has only a few counts. DNA of the CDR3: TGTGCCAGCAGCTTGCTCCTTGCGGGGATCAGAGACTATGGCTACACCTTC. Translated, it gives CASSLLLAGIRDYGYTF. The V gene is TRBV5-8, the J gene TRBJ1-2; no firm D call. Germline CDR1 reads SGHTS; CDR2 reads YDEGEE. This CDR3 spans 17 amino acids. Trimming took 1 base from V and 3 from J, leaving 19 bases between them.

There are many counts of this clonotype. CDR3 loop: CASSPQKTEAFF. CDR3 nucleotides: TGTGCCAGCTCACCACAGAAGACTGAAGCTTTCTTT. The J gene is TRBJ1-1, the V gene TRBV18; unclear D gene. The CDR3 sequence is 12 residues long. V was shortened by 1 base and J by 5 bases, with 5 bases between the two germline ends. CDR1 KGHSH and CDR2 LQKENI come from the germline V gene. The whole variable domain, remainder taken from reference TRBV18 and TRBJ1-1, is NAGVMQNPRHLVRRRGQEARLRCSPMKGHSHVYWYRQLPEEGLKFMVYLQKENIIDESGMPKERFSAEFPKEGPSILRIQQVVRGDSAAYFCASSPQKTEAFFGQGTRLTVV.

This clonotype was seen repeatedly, ten times or more. At one of its ends the junction is not consistent with the germline gene, which may arise from a read error. The chain has TRBV3-1 and TRBJ1-1, with 7 bases that match TRBD1. The CDR3 loop spans 14 amino acids. The V gene's germline CDR1 is LGHDT and CDR2 YNNKEL (reference sequence). The CDR3 DNA reads as TGTGCCGGCAGCCATCAAGGGGGCCAGATTGAAGCTTTCTTT. Translating gives CAGSHQGGQIEAFF.

This clonotype has ten or more counts. The J gene is TRBJ1-4, the V gene TRBV28; D ambiguous. Between the trimmed V and J ends, which lost 4 bases and 0 bases, there was a span of 12 bases. CDR1 MDHEN and CDR2 SYDVKM come from the germline V gene. The CDR3 runs 16 residues. The CDR3, as DNA: TGTGCCAGCAGTTGGTACAGTCCAACAACTAATGAAAAACTGTTTTTT. Amino acid sequence: CASSWYSPTTNEKLFF.

The chain carries TRBV20-1 and TRBJ2-6, with D possibly matching TRBD1 (6 bases). V lost 6 bases and J lost 1, with 13 bases in between. Germline loops: CDR1 DFQATT, CDR2 SNEGSKA (reference sequence). The CDR3 contains 15 residues. Here the CDR3 DNA reads TGCAGTGCAGGGGGTCATGGGTCTGGGGCCAACGTCCTGACTTTC. Residues: CSAGGHGSGANVLTF.